The rows below give T cell receptor beta chains drawn from one sample of a study of CD8+CD57+ T cells in acquired aplastic anemia. TCRdb analysed the reads with MiXCR anew, one entry per CDR3 protein. Among under 150,000 distinct CDR3 sequences, around two fifths were seen once, and the ten largest hold 7.5% to 9.5%. Sequencing was done on a sample of sorted CD4+, CD8+, or CD8+CD57+ T cells (not recorded which) from PBMCs. Receptor source: a human donor in good health, serving as a control. Both conserved end residues are part of each CDR3. The order of the fields is J gene, V gene, clone size, D gene, CDR3 DNA, CDR3 protein. D genes are given only for firm matches. Clone sizes are given selectively: once, few, many, or a class where the clone is expanded.

j_call: TRBJ1-1; v_call: TRBV19; clone_size: .; d_call: TRBD1; cdr3_nt: TGTGCCAGTATGACGTCTCGGGGACAGTCTGAAGCTTTCTTT; cdr3_aa: CASMTSRGQSEAFF
j_call: TRBJ1-5; v_call: TRBV10-1; clone_size: .; d_call: .; cdr3_nt: TGCGCCAGCAGTGACCCCGGTCAGCCCCAGCATTTT; cdr3_aa: CASSDPGQPQHF
j_call: TRBJ2-3; v_call: TRBV3-1; clone_size: many; d_call: .; cdr3_nt: TGTGCCAGCAGCCATTCGAGTTTTACAGCTAGAGGAACGCAGTATTTT; cdr3_aa: CASSHSSFTARGTQYF
j_call: TRBJ1-1; v_call: TRBV9; clone_size: .; d_call: TRBD1; cdr3_nt: TGTGCCAGCAGCGGACAGGGAATTGGGACTGAAGCTTTCTTT; cdr3_aa: CASSGQGIGTEAFF
j_call: TRBJ1-2; v_call: TRBV2; clone_size: few; d_call: TRBD1; cdr3_nt: TGTGCCAGCGGGGACAGGGCGGACTATGGCTACACCTTC; cdr3_aa: CASGDRADYGYTF
j_call: TRBJ2-2; v_call: TRBV7-8; clone_size: .; d_call: .; cdr3_nt: TGTGCCAGCAGCCCTAGCCAAACGGAGACCGGGGAGCTGTTCTTT; cdr3_aa: CASSPSQTETGELFF
j_call: TRBJ1-2; v_call: TRBV29-1; clone_size: .; d_call: .; cdr3_nt: TGCAGCGTTGACGGCCCCACGTTTAGGAATGGCTACACCTTC; cdr3_aa: CSVDGPTFRNGYTF
j_call: TRBJ1-1; v_call: TRBV19; clone_size: .; d_call: .; cdr3_nt: TGTGCCGGTAGTATTAGAAACACTGAAGCTTTCTTT; cdr3_aa: CAGSIRNTEAFF
j_call: TRBJ1-2; v_call: TRBV28; clone_size: .; d_call: .; cdr3_nt: TGTGCCAGCCGCCCCCCACGGCCTAACTATGGCTACACCTTC; cdr3_aa: CASRPPRPNYGYTF
j_call: TRBJ1-6; v_call: TRBV2; clone_size: few; d_call: .; cdr3_nt: TGTGCCAGCAGTCCGGGCTTGGGAAATTCACCCCTCCACTTT; cdr3_aa: CASSPGLGNSPLHF
j_call: TRBJ1-6; v_call: TRBV2; clone_size: many; d_call: .; cdr3_nt: TGTGCCAGCTTATGGAGGGACATAAATTCACCCCTCCACTTT; cdr3_aa: CASLWRDINSPLHF
j_call: TRBJ1-2; v_call: TRBV2; clone_size: many; d_call: .; cdr3_nt: TGTGCCAGCACCCCGGATAAGGGATCCTATGGCTACACCTTC; cdr3_aa: CASTPDKGSYGYTF
j_call: TRBJ2-7; v_call: TRBV6-5; clone_size: many; d_call: .; cdr3_nt: TGTGCCAGCAGTTTCCGGGACATAGCACTGAGTCCCTACGAGCAGTACTTC; cdr3_aa: CASSFRDIALSPYEQYF
j_call: TRBJ1-1; v_call: TRBV20-1; clone_size: many; d_call: .; cdr3_nt: TGCAGTGCCCGGGGACACATGAACACTGAAGCTTTCTTT; cdr3_aa: CSARGHMNTEAFF
j_call: TRBJ1-2; v_call: TRBV5-1; clone_size: .; d_call: .; cdr3_nt: TGCGCCAGCAGCTTGGGGCAGGGCCGGGACTATGGCTACACCTTC; cdr3_aa: CASSLGQGRDYGYTF
j_call: TRBJ1-6; v_call: TRBV12-3/TRBV12-4; clone_size: once; d_call: .; cdr3_nt: TGTGCCAGCAGTTCCAGGGTCTATAATTCACCCCTCCACTTT; cdr3_aa: CASSSRVYNSPLHF
j_call: TRBJ1-6; v_call: TRBV6-1; clone_size: .; d_call: .; cdr3_nt: TGTGCCAGCAGTGAATCTACTAATTCACCCCTCCACTTT; cdr3_aa: CASSESTNSPLHF
j_call: TRBJ2-7; v_call: TRBV20-1; clone_size: .; d_call: TRBD2; cdr3_nt: TGCAGTGCCCCAGAGCTAGCGGGAGGACTCTACGAGCAGTACTTC; cdr3_aa: CSAPELAGGLYEQYF
j_call: TRBJ2-5; v_call: TRBV5-1; clone_size: many; d_call: .; cdr3_nt: TGCGCCAGCAGCTTCGGGTCCGGGGAGACCCAGTACTTC; cdr3_aa: CASSFGSGETQYF
j_call: TRBJ2-7; v_call: TRBV20-1; clone_size: few; d_call: TRBD1; cdr3_nt: TGCAGTGCTAGCCGACAGGGGTCGACCTCCTACGAGCAGTACTTC; cdr3_aa: CSASRQGSTSYEQYF
j_call: TRBJ1-1; v_call: TRBV29-1; clone_size: .; d_call: .; cdr3_nt: TGCAGCGCTGAAGAGGGAAGGACTGAAGCTTTCTTT; cdr3_aa: CSAEEGRTEAFF
j_call: TRBJ2-1; v_call: TRBV29-1; clone_size: many; d_call: .; cdr3_nt: TGCAGCGTTGCCAGGAGGGGCTCCTACAATGAGCAGTTCTTC; cdr3_aa: CSVARRGSYNEQFF
j_call: TRBJ2-2; v_call: TRBV6-1; clone_size: few; d_call: .; cdr3_nt: TGTGCCAGCAGGGGGTACCCAGCCCAACAAAGAGGGCACGGGGAGCTGTTTTTT; cdr3_aa: CASRGYPAQQRGHGELFF
j_call: TRBJ1-2; v_call: TRBV7-2; clone_size: once; d_call: TRBD1; cdr3_nt: TGTGCCAGCAGCTTAGGATGGGACAGGGGGCATAACACCTTC; cdr3_aa: CASSLGWDRGHNTF
j_call: TRBJ1-1; v_call: TRBV6-5; clone_size: many; d_call: .; cdr3_nt: TGTGCCAGCAGTTCCTGGACCGTAAACACTGAAGCTTTCTTT; cdr3_aa: CASSSWTVNTEAFF
j_call: TRBJ1-6; v_call: TRBV7-6; clone_size: .; d_call: .; cdr3_nt: TGTGCCAGCAGCTCAGGGGAATCACCCCTCCACTTT; cdr3_aa: CASSSGESPLHF
j_call: TRBJ2-7; v_call: TRBV6-2/TRBV6-3; clone_size: .; d_call: TRBD2; cdr3_nt: TGTGCCAGCAGTTACCAAGGACTAGCGGGGGGCCCTAGGGCTTACGAGCAGTGCTTC; cdr3_aa: CASSYQGLAGGPRAYEQCF
j_call: TRBJ2-7; v_call: TRBV20-1; clone_size: .; d_call: TRBD1; cdr3_nt: TGCAGTGCTAGAGACAGGGGGCAGGGCTACGAGCAGTACTTC; cdr3_aa: CSARDRGQGYEQYF
j_call: TRBJ2-6; v_call: TRBV7-9; clone_size: many; d_call: .; cdr3_nt: TGTGCCAGCAGCTTAGGCTTGGGTAGGGCTGGGGCCAACGTCCTGACTTTC; cdr3_aa: CASSLGLGRAGANVLTF
j_call: TRBJ1-6; v_call: TRBV14; clone_size: .; d_call: .; cdr3_nt: TGTGCCAGCAGCCTGGTGGGGACCTATAATTCACCCCTCCACTTT; cdr3_aa: CASSLVGTYNSPLHF
j_call: TRBJ2-7; v_call: TRBV6-5; clone_size: many; d_call: TRBD2; cdr3_nt: TGTGCCAGCAGCTACGGACTAGCGGCCGAGCAGTACTTC; cdr3_aa: CASSYGLAAEQYF
j_call: TRBJ2-1; v_call: TRBV15; clone_size: .; d_call: TRBD1; cdr3_nt: TGTGCCACCAGCACCGGGACAGGGGGGAATGAGCAGTTCTTC; cdr3_aa: CATSTGTGGNEQFF
j_call: TRBJ2-3; v_call: TRBV6-4; clone_size: many; d_call: TRBD2; cdr3_nt: TGTGCCAGCAGTGACTCGGGAGGGGCACAGTATTTT; cdr3_aa: CASSDSGGAQYF
j_call: TRBJ1-2; v_call: TRBV20-1; clone_size: many; d_call: .; cdr3_nt: TGCAGTGCTAGCGAGCTGCCTAACTATGGCTACACCTTC; cdr3_aa: CSASELPNYGYTF
j_call: TRBJ1-2; v_call: TRBV20-1; clone_size: .; d_call: .; cdr3_nt: TGCAGTGCTAGAGATCAGTATGGGGCCGGAAGCTATGGCTACACCTTC; cdr3_aa: CSARDQYGAGSYGYTF
j_call: TRBJ1-6; v_call: TRBV7-8; clone_size: .; d_call: TRBD1; cdr3_nt: TGTGCCAGCAGCCTCCTACGACAGGGGCAAGGGTCACCCCTCCACTTT; cdr3_aa: CASSLLRQGQGSPLHF
j_call: TRBJ1-1; v_call: TRBV18; clone_size: few; d_call: .; cdr3_nt: TGTGCCAGCTCACCAGTCCCCGGGAGGACTGAAGCTTTCTTT; cdr3_aa: CASSPVPGRTEAFF
j_call: TRBJ2-3; v_call: TRBV27; clone_size: many; d_call: .; cdr3_nt: TGTGCCAGCAGTTTACTCGGGAGTTTCGGAGATACGCAGTATTTT; cdr3_aa: CASSLLGSFGDTQYF
j_call: TRBJ2-5; v_call: TRBV24-1; clone_size: .; d_call: .; cdr3_nt: TGTGCTACCAGTGATTTGAAGGAGACCCGGTACTTC; cdr3_aa: CATSDLKETRYF
j_call: TRBJ1-5; v_call: TRBV15; clone_size: medium-sized; d_call: .; cdr3_nt: TGTGCCACCAGCAGACCAGGAGATTATAGCAATCAGCCCCAGCATTTT; cdr3_aa: CATSRPGDYSNQPQHF
j_call: TRBJ2-7; v_call: TRBV7-2; clone_size: many; d_call: .; cdr3_nt: TGTGCCAGCAGCTTAGCCCAGGGGTGGTACGAGCAGTACTTC; cdr3_aa: CASSLAQGWYEQYF